Presented here are 22 T cell receptor beta chains from one specimen sequenced in a study of T cell responses to AZD1222 COVID-19 vaccine. The method was immunoSEQ multiplex PCR; TCRdb's version includes in-frame clones alone and lacks a portion of them. The table includes about 120,000 clones, over 85% detected once. The sequences come from peripheral blood, collected on day 0 of AZD1222 vaccination. These receptors all stem from an adult in good health.

This clone has a single count. The chain has TRBV15 and TRBJ1-1; 9 bases line up with TRBD1. V dropped 1 base and J dropped 6; count of bases not matched to a gene: 6. The CDR3 extends over 15 amino acids. Germline CDR1 LNHNV, CDR2 YYDKDF (reference sequence). The DNA for the CDR3 is TGTGCCACCAGCAGAGCTCGGGACAGGGTCCCTGAAGCTTTCTTT. Translated: CATSRARDRVPEAFF.

This chain joins TRBV19 and TRBJ1-5, with 9 bases lining up with TRBD1. Losses at the gene ends were 3 bases for V and 7 bases for J; bases not matched to a gene: 4. CDR3 length equals 14 residues. CDR1 is LNHDA, CDR2 SQIVND, per germline (reference sequence). Written as DNA, the CDR3 is TGTGCCAGTAGTATCCGACAGGGGGGACAGCCCCAGCATTTT. Encoded protein: CASSIRQGGQPQHF. Complete variable domain (other parts from reference TRBV19 and TRBJ1-5): DGGITQSPKYLFRKEGQNVTLSCEQNLNHDAMYWYRQDPGQGLRLIYYSQIVNDFQKGDIAEGYSVSREKKESFPLTVTSAQKNPTAFYLCASSIRQGGQPQHFGDGTRLSIL.

The gene calls are TRBV6-5 and TRBJ1-4, with 9 bases that match TRBD1. CDR1 is MNHEY and CDR2 is SVGAGI in the germline V gene. Losses at the gene ends were 5 bases for V and 7 bases for J; bases not matched to a gene: 5. There are 14 residues in the CDR3. CDR3: CASSMGQGGEKLFF. In nucleotides, the CDR3 is TGTGCCAGCAGTATGGGACAGGGCGGTGAAAAACTGTTTTTT.

The rearrangement links TRBV29-1 to TRBJ2-3, with 7 bases fitting TRBD1. V gave up 5 bases and J gave up 0 bases; unmatched junction bases: 5. Germline CDR1 and CDR2: SQVTM and ANQGSEA. The CDR3 runs to 14 residues. Here the CDR3 reads CSVRGQGSTDTQYF. The CDR3 coding sequence is TGCAGCGTTAGGGGGCAGGGGAGCACAGATACGCAGTATTTT.

This chain links TRBV29-1 with TRBJ1-2; 8 bases fit TRBD1. The trim removed 8 bases at V and 0 bases at J, leaving 8 bases unmatched. Germline CDR1 SQVTM, CDR2 ANQGSEA. This CDR3 comprises 14 residues. CDR3 residues: CSIWTGLANYGYTF. In DNA form, the CDR3 reads TGCAGCATATGGACAGGGCTAGCTAACTATGGCTACACCTTC.

The genes are TRBV2 and TRBJ2-2, with TRBD2 matching 7 bases. The CDR3 totals 18 residues. The V and J ends lost 6 bases and 5 bases, in that order; junction bases with no gene match: 18. Per the germline V gene, CDR1 is SNHLY and CDR2 is FYNNEI. In DNA form, the CDR3 reads TGTGCCAGCAGAGAAAACCCTACTATAGCGGGTGGGACCGGGGAGCTGTTTTTT. Translating gives CASRENPTIAGGTGELFF.

The J gene is TRBJ1-1, the V gene TRBV18; D remains unclear. The CDR3 sequence is 15 residues long. The V end lost 1 base, the J end lost 2 bases, and 11 bases lay between the germline ends. Germline CDR1 is KGHSH and CDR2 is LQKENI. CDR3 sequence reads: CASSPLQAINTEAFF. The CDR3 DNA follows: TGTGCCAGCTCACCACTTCAGGCGATAAACACTGAAGCTTTCTTT.

The V gene is TRBV4-1, the J gene TRBJ1-2, with 7 bases identical to TRBD1. Trimming removed 2 bases from V and 6 bases from J; junction bases left unmatched: 9. CDR1 is MGHRA, CDR2 YSYEKL, per germline. The CDR3 totals 15 residues. CDR3 in DNA: TGCGCCAGCAGCCAACTCCCGGGACAGACGGATGGCTACACCTTC. As protein: CASSQLPGQTDGYTF.

The chain links TRBV29-1 to TRBJ2-1; TRBD2 agrees at 8 bases. Germline V gene lookup returns CDR1 SQVTM and CDR2 ANQGSEA. Unmatched junction bases numbered 8, after V lost 5 bases and J lost 5 bases. The CDR3 runs to 14 residues. Written as DNA, the CDR3 is TGCAGCGTTCGAGAGGTAGCGGGGAACAATGAGCAGTTCTTC. Protein sequence: CSVREVAGNNEQFF.

A remark on this clone: In the same sample, other DNA sequences code for this CDR3. The rearrangement joins TRBV6-1 to TRBJ1-1; 7 bases map to TRBD1. This CDR3 comprises 14 residues. Losses at the gene ends were 2 bases for V and 3 bases for J; bases not matched to a gene: 3. Germline CDR1 is MNHNS and CDR2 is SASEGT. In nucleotides, the CDR3 is TGTGCCAGCAGTGAACCGGGACAGTACACTGAAGCTTTCTTT. Protein product: CASSEPGQYTEAFF.

This clone was seen once. The chain combines TRBV30 with TRBJ2-7, with D possibly called TRBD1 or TRBD2 (5 bases each). Trimming shortened V by 5 bases and J by 2 bases, and 16 bases separated the two germline ends. This CDR3 has 14 amino acids. Germline CDR1 and CDR2: GTSNPN and SVGIG (reference sequence). CDR3 coding DNA: TGTGCCTGGGAACACCGGGACCTTCCCTACGAGCAGTACTTC. This translates into CAWEHRDLPYEQYF.

The rearrangement joins TRBV5-6 to TRBJ2-5; D unclear. Per germline, CDR1 SGHDT and CDR2 YYEEEE. Trimming took off 4 bases at V and 4 bases at J, with 5 bases between the two ends. The CDR3 is made up of 11 amino acids. In DNA, the CDR3 is TGTGCCAGCAGCACCTTAGAGACCCAGTACTTC. Amino acids: CASSTLETQYF.

The chain combines TRBV28 with TRBJ2-1; D assignment may be TRBD1 or TRBD2 (5 bases each). The germline CDR1 and CDR2 sequences are MDHEN and SYDVKM. The CDR3 runs to 15 residues. Trimming pared 3 bases from V and 10 bases from J, leaving 19 bases between. CDR3 in DNA: TGTGCCAGCAGTTTGGGGACCAGCATACCCCGGGAGCAGTTCTTC. Protein product: CASSLGTSIPREQFF.

This chain uses TRBV18 with TRBJ2-7; perhaps TRBD1 as D (6 bases). The CDR3 runs 15 residues. Per the germline V gene, CDR1 is KGHSH and CDR2 is LQKENI. Between the trimmed V and J ends, which lost 3 bases and 2 bases, there was a span of 14 bases. The CDR3 coding sequence is TGTGCCAGCTCACCGAGCACCCGGGACACCTACGAGCAGTACTTC. Translated, it gives CASSPSTRDTYEQYF.

This clone was recorded a few times. The V call is TRBV3-1 (or the pseudogene TRBV3-2), the J call TRBJ1-1; D possibly corresponds to TRBD1 (5 bases). The CDR3 runs 13 residues. V lost 2 bases and J 11 bases, leaving 15 bases between the germline ends. Germline V gene sequence: CDR1 LGHDT, CDR2 YNNKEL (reference sequence). CDR3 sequence reads: CASSQLGGGVAFF. In DNA, the CDR3 is TGTGCCAGCAGCCAACTGGGGGGGGGTGTTGCTTTCTTT.

The V gene is TRBV3-1 (or the pseudogene TRBV3-2), the J gene TRBJ2-5; 7 bases are a match to TRBD2. J gave up 6 bases and V 3 bases, and 10 bases lay outside the gene matches. The CDR3 contains 15 residues. Germline CDR1 is LGHDT and CDR2 is YNNKEL (reference sequence). Written as DNA, the CDR3 is TGTGCCAGCAGCCACCCAACTGGGGGGGAAAAGACCCAGTACTTC. Protein sequence: CASSHPTGGEKTQYF.

The chain employs TRBV3-1 (or the pseudogene TRBV3-2) and TRBJ1-5; D not resolved. The V gene's germline CDR1 is LGHDT and CDR2 YNNKEL (reference sequence). The germline V and J ends were trimmed by 0 bases and 2 bases, with 14 bases remaining between them. This CDR3 contains 17 residues. CDR3 residues: CASSQDWKGIGNQPQHF. The CDR3 region has the DNA TGTGCCAGCAGCCAAGATTGGAAGGGCATCGGCAATCAGCCCCAGCATTTT.

The rearrangement joins TRBV27 to TRBJ1-6, with 9 bases identical to TRBD1. CDR1 and CDR2 (germline): MNHEY, SMNVEV (reference sequence). This CDR3 has 17 residues. V shed 4 bases, J shed 7 bases, and the junction held 11 bases outside the gene matches. This CDR3 is CASSSDRGAYGNSPLHF. The CDR3 DNA reads TGTGCCAGCAGTTCCGACAGGGGGGCATATGGGAATTCACCCCTCCACTTT.

V usage is TRBV14 and J usage is TRBJ2-7; D not certain. V lost 4 bases to trimming and J lost 0 bases, with 16 bases between them. Germline V gives CDR1 SGHDN, CDR2 FVKESK. This CDR3 contains 16 residues. The CDR3 here is CASSLATRWNSYEQYF. In DNA, the CDR3 is TGTGCCAGCAGCCTTGCCACCCGATGGAACTCCTACGAGCAGTACTTC.

This chain joins TRBV27 and TRBJ2-7, with 9 bases identical to TRBD1. There are 15 residues in the CDR3. Germline V gene data show CDR1 as MNHEY and CDR2 as SMNVEV (reference sequence). V lost 2 bases and J lost 3; bases outside the gene matches: 5. CDR3 coding DNA: TGTGCCAGCAGTTTAAAAGGGGACAGGGACTACGAGCAGTACTTC. Translating gives CASSLKGDRDYEQYF.

The chain couples TRBV7-2 to TRBJ1-2; weak D call: TRBD1 (5 bases). V lost 1 base, J lost 4 bases, and 16 bases lay in between. Germline loops: CDR1 SGHTA, CDR2 FQGNSA. The CDR3 totals 16 residues. CDR3 sequence (DNA): TGTGCCAGCAGCTTAGACCGGGGCACCCCCGGCTATGGCTACACCTTC. It encodes CASSLDRGTPGYGYTF.

The chain has TRBV4-1 and TRBJ2-3; the D is unclear. This CDR3 is 15 amino acids long. Trimming shortened V by 0 bases and J by 0 bases, and 7 bases separated the two germline ends. CDR1 is MGHRA and CDR2 is YSYEKL in the germline V gene. The CDR3, as DNA: TGCGCCAGCAGCCAAGATCTCCAGAGCACAGATACGCAGTATTTT. The encoded protein is CASSQDLQSTDTQYF.